The 23 T cell receptor beta chains below all came from one sample that was sequenced in a study of cytomegalovirus exposure and HLA in healthy donors. The study ran its PCR with 60 Vbeta and 13 Jbeta primers. The protocol was immunoSEQ multiplex PCR, while the TCRdb copy is restricted to in-frame clones and leaves out a portion. There are around 65,000 clones in the sample; around 62% occur only once, and around a sixth lies in the top ten. What was sequenced was PBMCs. The receptor set was obtained from a man aged 35 to 55 in good health and CMV-seropositive.

V and J are TRBV6-1 and TRBJ1-5; D is unclear. Trimming shortened V by 6 bases and J by 8 bases, and 8 bases separated the two germline ends. Germline V gene data show CDR1 as MNHNS and CDR2 as SASEGT. The CDR3 consists of 11 residues. The CDR3 bases are TGTGCCAGCAGAAACTTGGAGCCCCAGCATTTT. Its translation: CASRNLEPQHF.

This chain links TRBV11-3 with TRBJ2-2, with TRBD2 as a possible D gene (5 bases). This CDR3 is built from 18 residues. Germline CDR1 and CDR2: SGHNT and YENEEA. Deletions cut 1 base from V and 6 bases from J, with 21 bases between. The CDR3 reads CASSLAPWERLVSGELFF. Written as DNA, the CDR3 is TGTGCCAGCAGCTTAGCCCCGTGGGAGCGACTTGTCTCCGGGGAGCTGTTTTTT. Full variable domain (rest looked up from reference TRBV11-3 and TRBJ2-2): EAGVVQSPRYKIIEKKQPVAFWCNPISGHNTLYWYLQNLGQGPELLIRYENEEAVDDSQLPKDRFSAERLKGVDSTLKIQPAELGDSAVYLCASSLAPWERLVSGELFFGEGSRLTVL.

This clone showed up just a few times. V is TRBV5-4 and J is TRBJ1-5; TRBD1 matches at 9 bases. The CDR3 totals 13 residues. V shed 4 bases and J 6 bases; nucleotides not matched to a gene: 2. Looked up from germline, CDR1 is SGHNT and CDR2 is YYREEE (reference sequence). CDR3 DNA sequence: TGTGCCAGCAGCGTGGACAGGGGTCAGCCCCAGCATTTT. Protein sequence: CASSVDRGQPQHF. Supplemented by reference TRBV5-4 and TRBJ1-5, the full variable domain reads ETGVTQSPTHLIKTRGQQVTLRCSSQSGHNTVSWYQQALGQGPQFIFQYYREEENGRGNFPPRFSGLQFPNYSSELNVNALELDDSALYLCASSVDRGQPQHFGDGTRLSIL.

This clone was seen just once. Sequence at one end of the junction differs from germline and may be a read error. The chain has TRBV7-7 and TRBJ2-5; TRBD2 is a possible D gene (6 bases). Germline V gives CDR1 SSHAT, CDR2 FNYEAQ (reference sequence). The CDR3 consists of 13 residues. CDR3 sequence: CASSLGTQETQYF. CDR3 nucleotides: TGTGCTAGCAGCCTAGGGACTCAAGAGACCCAGTACTTC. Drawing the rest from reference TRBV7-7 and TRBJ2-5, the complete variable domain is GAGVSQSPRYKVTKRGQDVTLRCDPISSHATLYWYQQALGQGPEFLTYFNYEAQPDKSGLPSDRFSAERPEGSISTLTIQRTEQRDSAMYRCASSLGTQETQYFGPGTRLLVL.

This clone appeared once. This sequence joins TRBV5-6 and TRBJ2-3; a possible D gene is TRBD1 (5 bases). Trimming left V 5 bases short and J 4 bases short, with 17 bases between. Germline V gives CDR1 SGHDT, CDR2 YYEEEE. The CDR3 sequence is 15 residues long. The CDR3 here is CASSSWGANADTQYF. The CDR3 DNA sequence: TGTGCCAGCAGTTCTTGGGGCGCGAACGCAGATACGCAGTATTTT.

This rearrangement joins TRBV29-1 to TRBJ2-3; D remains unclear. Germline-derived CDR1 and CDR2 are SQVTM and ANQGSEA. The CDR3 length is 13 residues. V was clipped by 4 bases and J by 2 bases, with 10 bases between them. The CDR3 loop is CSVAYQYTDTQYF. The CDR3 nucleotides read TGCAGCGTTGCGTATCAGTACACAGATACGCAGTATTTT.

To note about this clone: The sample contains more than one DNA sequence encoding this CDR3. V gene TRBV19 combines with J gene TRBJ1-2; TRBD1 is a possible D gene (6 bases). The V and J ends lost 5 bases and 6 bases respectively, with 19 bases between them. This CDR3 contains 15 residues. CDR1 and CDR2 (germline): LNHDA, SQIVND (reference sequence). The CDR3 DNA sequence: TGTGCCAGTAGTTCAGCGGTAACAGGGAACAATGGCTACACCTTC. Translated, it gives CASSSAVTGNNGYTF.

CDR3 DNA: TGTGCCAGCAGCCAAGAGCCGGGACAAACCTACGAGCAGTACTTC. Translating it yields CASSQEPGQTYEQYF. The chain couples TRBV4-2 to TRBJ2-7; maybe TRBD1 (6 bases). The V gene lost 0 bases and the J gene lost 2 bases, with 11 bases spanning the gap. The CDR3 spans 15 residues. Germline values: CDR1 LGHNA, CDR2 YNFKEQ.

The genes are TRBV5-6 and TRBJ1-2, with D hard to call. This CDR3 spans 15 amino acids. The germline V gene encodes CDR1 SGHDT and CDR2 YYEEEE. Trimming stripped 0 bases from V and 4 bases from J, with 13 bases between. The CDR3 DNA sequence: TGTGCCAGCAGCTTGGGCGATCTAATACTCTATGGCTACACCTTC. Its protein is CASSLGDLILYGYTF.

V and J are TRBV9 and TRBJ2-1; 14 bases are a match to TRBD2. The CDR3 length is 15 residues. CDR1 SGDLS and CDR2 YYNGEE come from the germline V gene. After removal of 3 bases from V and 8 bases from J, the junction contained 4 bases not matched to a gene. CDR3 bases: TGTGCCAGCAGCGCAGGACTAGCGGGAGGCTATGAGCAGTTCTTC. As protein: CASSAGLAGGYEQFF.

The chain recombines TRBV10-3 with TRBJ2-3; D is unresolved. CDR3 length: 13 residues. V shed 4 bases and J shed 4 bases, with 9 bases lying between them. Germline CDR1 ENHRY, CDR2 SYGVKD. The chain's CDR3 is CAISVESSDTQYF. CDR3 nucleotides: TGTGCCATCAGTGTAGAGTCATCAGATACGCAGTATTTT.

There are a few counts of this clone. The V and J genes are TRBV6-1 and TRBJ1-2; 7 bases map to TRBD1. Germline CDR1 MNHNS, CDR2 SASEGT. This CDR3 has 15 amino acids. After removal of 1 base from V and 4 bases from J, the junction contained 6 bases not matched to a gene. CDR3 DNA sequence: TGTGCCAGCAGTGAAGGGTCGGGACAGCGCTATGGCTACACCTTC. It encodes CASSEGSGQRYGYTF.

The rearrangement joins TRBV13 to TRBJ2-1; weak D call: TRBD2 (5 bases). Germline values: CDR1 PRHDT, CDR2 FYEKMQ (reference sequence). The CDR3 runs 17 residues. V was shortened by 4 bases and J by 6 bases, with 22 bases between the two germline ends. Written as DNA, the CDR3 is TGTGCCAGCAGCTACACTGCCACTGAGGGCTTTAGCAATGAGCAGTTCTTC. Translating gives CASSYTATEGFSNEQFF.

This chain uses TRBV9 with TRBJ2-3; 15 positions agree with TRBD2. Losses at the gene ends were 2 bases for V and 5 bases for J; bases not matched to a gene: 3. The CDR3 contains 16 residues. Germline V gene data show CDR1 as SGDLS and CDR2 as YYNGEE. CDR3 coding DNA: TGTGCCAGCAGCGTCGGACTAGCGGGGGGGGTAGATACGCAGTATTTT. Amino acid sequence: CASSVGLAGGVDTQYF.

The chain has TRBV6-4 and TRBJ1-1; D remains unclear. Per germline, CDR1 MRHNA and CDR2 SNTAGT. This CDR3 is built from 11 residues. CDR3 in DNA: TGTGCTATACTACGAATCACTGAAGCTTTCTTT. Protein: CAILRITEAFF.

CDR3 protein: CASSHDSSYEQYF. The DNA of the CDR3 is TGCGCCAGCAGCCATGACTCCTCCTACGAGCAGTACTTC. J is TRBJ2-7 and V is TRBV4-3, with D unclear. This CDR3 region has 13 residues. V lost 3 bases, J lost 0 bases, and 6 bases lay in between. Per germline, CDR1 LGHNA and CDR2 YSLEER.

This CDR3 is CASDPDTQGPEEKLFF. The CDR3 coding sequence is TGTGCCAGCGACCCGGACACACAGGGTCCCGAAGAAAAACTGTTTTTT. The rearrangement uses TRBV9 and TRBJ1-4; a weak D match, TRBD1 (6 bases). Germline-derived CDR1 and CDR2 are SGDLS and YYNGEE. The CDR3 is 16 residues long. V was clipped by 7 bases and J by 8 bases, with 24 bases between them.

In this sample, this clone turned up a few times. The DNA of the CDR3 is TGCGCCAGCAGCCAACCGGTTGGGTTAGCGGGGATCCTTCCCAATTCCTACGAGCAGTACTTC. Translation: CASSQPVGLAGILPNSYEQYF. The chain recombines TRBV4-1 with TRBJ2-7, with 8 bases aligning to TRBD2. The CDR3 runs to 21 residues. CDR1 MGHRA and CDR2 YSYEKL come from the germline V gene. V shed 2 bases, J shed 1 base, and the junction held 22 bases outside the gene matches.

This clone was seen once. This chain links TRBV27 with TRBJ2-5, with a weak D call TRBD1 (6 bases). The J call is uncertain, as TRBJ2-7 better fits the DNA end. Germline assignment: CDR1 MNHEY and CDR2 SMNVEV (reference sequence). The CDR3 sequence is 13 residues long. The CDR3 loop is CASSRGPPYEQYF. The CDR3 coding sequence is TGTGCCAGCAGCAGGGGCCCTCCCTACGAGCAGTACTTC.

V usage is TRBV2 and J usage is TRBJ2-3; TRBD2 matches at 8 bases. The CDR3 is made up of 15 amino acids. Per the germline V gene, CDR1 is SNHLY and CDR2 is FYNNEI. The junction had 6 bases not matched to a gene; V was cut back by 6 bases and J by 1 base. CDR3 region: CASRPTGGGTDTQYF. The DNA of the CDR3 is TGTGCCAGCAGACCGACGGGGGGGGGCACAGATACGCAGTATTTT.

Here the CDR3 DNA reads TGTGCCAGCGGTGCAGGGGAGGGAAAGACCCAGTACTTC. Translated, it gives CASGAGEGKTQYF. The genes are TRBV7-8 and TRBJ2-5, with D perhaps matching TRBD2 (7 bases). The germline V and J ends were trimmed by 8 bases and 6 bases, with 16 bases remaining between them. The CDR3 spans 13 residues. Looked up from germline, CDR1 is SGHVS and CDR2 is FQNEAQ.

The CDR3, as DNA: TGTGCCTGGGCTCAGGGGCCTGAAGCTTTCTTT. Protein product: CAWAQGPEAFF. The chain has TRBV30 and TRBJ1-1; tentative D call: TRBD1 (6 bases). The CDR3 consists of 11 residues. Germline lookup yields CDR1 GTSNPN and CDR2 SVGIG (reference sequence). V was trimmed by 5 bases and J by 6 bases, leaving 10 bases between them. Together with reference TRBV30 and TRBJ1-1, the CDR3 gives the full variable domain: SQTIHQWPATLVQPVGSPLSLECTVEGTSNPNLYWYRQAAGRGLQLLFYSVGIGQISSEVPQNLSASRPQDRQFILSSKKLLLSDSGFYLCAWAQGPEAFFGQGTRLTVV.

The gene calls are TRBV11-3 and TRBJ2-6; a possible D gene is TRBD1 (7 bases). This CDR3 has 19 residues. Germline lookup yields CDR1 SGHNT and CDR2 YENEEA. V lost 3 bases and J lost 0, with 18 bases in between. CDR3: CASSFYVAGGYSGANVLTF. DNA for the CDR3: TGTGCCAGCAGCTTTTACGTCGCAGGGGGGTACTCTGGGGCCAACGTCCTGACTTTC.